This T cell receptor beta chain was sequenced during a study of blood T cell repertoires in COVID-19. CDR1 and CDR2 (germline): SGHDT, YYEEEE. This CDR3 comprises 14 residues. V was trimmed by 1 base and J by 3 bases, leaving 8 bases between them. Produced via immunoSEQ multiplex PCR; TCRdb's table is partial and in-frame only. This sample has 120,000 or so clones, with about 83% found just once. This clone came up once. This rearrangement joins TRBV5-6 to TRBJ1-5, with D perhaps TRBD1 (6 bases). Sequenced input: peripheral blood. This receptor was identified in a woman aged 50 to 65 with acute or convalescent COVID-19. CDR3 nucleotides: TGTGCCAGCAGCTTGACAGGGTTCAATCAGCCCCAGCATTTT. Translating it yields CASSLTGFNQPQHF.